The present TCR beta chain was sequenced within a study of T cells in Graves' hyperthyroidism and ophthalmopathy. Concerning this clonotype: The antigen is unknown.

RNA transcripts were the template for amplifying TCR beta CDR3 regions. First-round RT-PCR targeting the TCR CDR3 was performed with the HTBI primer set. Each CDR3 protein gets one entry after TCRdb re-called the multiplex PCR reads with MiXCR. The table shows around 600,000 distinct CDR3 sequences, with nearly 45% occurring only once. Researchers barred patients who had uncontrolled infection, other autoimmune disease, pregnancy or lactation. Study results and caveats: Blood held most thyroid clonotypes expanded above 0.001 frequency.

CDR1 and CDR2 (germline): SGHTA, FQGNSA. The length of the CDR3 is 12 residues. V was cut by 8 bases and J by 8 bases, with 12 bases left in between. The J gene is TRBJ2-2, the V gene TRBV7-2, with D possibly TRBD1 on 5 matching bases. This receptor was obtained from an adult man with Graves' disease, either hyperthyroidism or ophthalmopathy (not recorded which). The sample consisted of peripheral blood or thyroid tissue (not recorded which). CDR3 coding DNA: TGTGCCAGCCGGTGGCAGGGTGGGGAGCTGTTTTTT. This codes for CASRWQGGELFF. The full variable domain, in which reference TRBV7-2 and TRBJ2-2 provide the parts outside the CDR3, is GAGVSQSPSNKVTEKGKDVELRCDPISGHTALYWYRQSLGQGLEFLIYFQGNSAPDKSGLPSDRFSAERTGGSVSTLTIQRTQQEDSAVYLCASRWQGGELFFGEGSRLTVL.